The 9 T cell receptor beta chains presented below share a single source sample, sequenced in a study of T cells after yellow fever vaccination. MiXCR, run by TCRdb on the 5' RACE reads, gives a single entry per CDR3 protein. The profile shows tens of thousands of distinct CDR3 sequences, approximately 7% of them singletons. This specimen consisted of CD8+ T cells sorted from PBMCs, obtained 4 to 5 days after the first yellow fever vaccination. Every receptor here comes from a young man who received the YFV17D yellow fever vaccine.

This clonotype was detected a few times. This rearrangement joins TRBV28 to TRBJ2-5, with TRBD2 identical over 7 bases. The CDR3 runs to 14 residues. The trim removed 2 bases at V and 3 bases at J, leaving 3 bases unmatched. Germline CDR1 and CDR2: MDHEN and SYDVKM. CDR3 loop: CASSLGGGEETQYF. The CDR3 DNA reads TGTGCCAGCAGTTTAGGGGGGGGGGAAGAGACCCAGTACTTC.

This clonotype was seen at least ten times. The V gene is TRBV5-1, the J gene TRBJ2-7, with 7 nucleotides matching TRBD1. V dropped 4 bases and J dropped 5; count of bases not matched to a gene: 12. The CDR3 is 15 amino acids. Germline CDR1 reads SGHRS; CDR2 reads YFSETQ. The CDR3 DNA reads as TGCGCCAGCAGCCCTATTGACAGGGAGCTGGACGAGCAGTACTTC. It yields the protein CASSPIDRELDEQYF.

The J gene is TRBJ2-3, the V gene TRBV3-1, with D possibly being TRBD2 (6 bases). CDR1 is LGHDT and CDR2 is YNNKEL in the germline V gene (reference sequence). Deletions cut 4 bases from V and 2 bases from J, with 13 bases between. The CDR3 loop spans 15 amino acids. The CDR3 reads CASSPRLDDTDTQYF. Written as DNA, the CDR3 is TGTGCCAGCAGCCCGCGACTAGATGACACAGATACGCAGTATTTT.

This clonotype was seen at least ten times. The rearrangement links TRBV10-3 to TRBJ2-3; tentative D call: TRBD2 (5 bases). Germline values: CDR1 ENHRY, CDR2 SYGVKD. The V and J ends lost 1 base and 2 bases respectively, with 13 bases between them. The CDR3 covers 16 residues. The CDR3 nucleotides are TGTGCCATCAGTGAGTTAAAGAGGGCTCACACAGATACGCAGTATTTT. Translating gives CAISELKRAHTDTQYF.

CDR3 amino acids: CASSFIWTGSSETQYF. CDR3 DNA: TGTGCCAGCAGTTTTATTTGGACCGGGAGTTCTGAGACCCAGTACTTC. This rearrangement joins TRBV12-3 or TRBV12-4 to TRBJ2-5; TRBD2 might be the D (6 bases). The CDR3 is 16 amino acids. With 3 bases removed from V and 5 bases from J, the gap between germline ends came to 19 bases.

This clonotype was seen only a few times. The J gene is TRBJ2-7, the V gene TRBV7-9; D is perhaps TRBD1 or TRBD2 (6 bases each). CDR1 is SEHNR and CDR2 is FQNEAQ in the germline V gene (reference sequence). This CDR3 is built from 15 residues. With 5 bases removed from V and 6 bases from J, the gap between germline ends came to 20 bases. CDR3 bases: TGTGCCAGCAGCCCCGGGGGCCTAGGCGGCGGCGAGCAGTACGTC. It encodes CASSPGGLGGGEQYV.

This clonotype was counted only a few times. J is TRBJ2-2 and V is TRBV6-5; D unresolved. The germline CDR1 and CDR2 sequences are MNHEY and SVGAGI. This CDR3 region has 16 residues. V lost 3 bases and J 4 bases, leaving 15 bases between the germline ends. As DNA, the CDR3 is TGTGCCAGCAGTTATCTCATGCCTAGGTTCACCGGGGAGCTGTTTTTT. Translating gives CASSYLMPRFTGELFF.

This clonotype was seen a handful of times. The rearrangement joins TRBV11-2 to TRBJ2-1; 12 positions agree with TRBD2. This CDR3 has 16 amino acids. Germline V gene lookup returns CDR1 SGHAT and CDR2 FQNNGV. Trimming at V came to 4 bases and at J to 4 bases, leaving 5 bases not matched to a gene. As DNA, the CDR3 is TGTGCCAGCAGCTCCCCTAGCGGGGGGGCGTACAATGAGCAGTTCTTC. Encoded protein: CASSSPSGGAYNEQFF.

The gene calls are TRBV29-1 and TRBJ1-5, with D unclear. The CDR3 extends over 13 amino acids. The germline V gene has CDR1 SQVTM and CDR2 ANQGSEA. Trimming removed 0 bases at V and 0 bases at J, with 3 bases between. The CDR3 DNA reads TGCAGCGTTGAAGAGGGTAGCAATCAGCCCCAGCATTTT. This codes for CSVEEGSNQPQHF.